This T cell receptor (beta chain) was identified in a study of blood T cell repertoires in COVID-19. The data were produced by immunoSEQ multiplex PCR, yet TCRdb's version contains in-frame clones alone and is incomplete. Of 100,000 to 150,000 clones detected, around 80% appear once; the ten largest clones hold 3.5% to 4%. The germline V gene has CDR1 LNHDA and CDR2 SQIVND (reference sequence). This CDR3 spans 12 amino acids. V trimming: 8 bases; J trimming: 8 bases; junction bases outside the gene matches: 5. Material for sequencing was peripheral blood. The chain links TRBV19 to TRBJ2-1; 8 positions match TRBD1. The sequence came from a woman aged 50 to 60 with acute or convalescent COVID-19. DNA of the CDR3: TGTGCCAGTGGACGGGACAGGTATGAGCAGTTCTTC. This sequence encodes CASGRDRYEQFF. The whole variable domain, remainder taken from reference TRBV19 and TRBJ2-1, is DGGITQSPKYLFRKEGQNVTLSCEQNLNHDAMYWYRQDPGQGLRLIYYSQIVNDFQKGDIAEGYSVSREKKESFPLTVTSAQKNPTAFYLCASGRDRYEQFFGPGTRLTVL.